Listed here are 26 T cell receptor beta chains from one sample, sequenced in a study of T-cell memory formation after mild COVID-19. TCRdb redid the calling of the 5' RACE reads with MiXCR, one entry per CDR3 protein. Found here are hundreds of thousands of distinct CDR3 sequences, 18% of them singletons; the top ten hold 12%. The sequencing sample was made of PBMCs or a T cell subset sorted from them (not recorded which). The receptors derive from an adult woman who had mild COVID-19 (a few samples of this study predate the infection). Cell type and time point are not known.

This clonotype was recorded a few times. This CDR3 is CATTAGSGGTDTQYF. CDR3 DNA: TGTGCCACCACGGCGGGTAGCGGGGGAACAGATACGCAGTATTTT. The gene calls are TRBV7-4 and TRBJ2-3; 9 bases fit TRBD2. The CDR3 is made up of 15 amino acids. Germline loops: CDR1 SGHVT, CDR2 SQSDAQ. V lost 10 bases to trimming and J lost 3 bases; unmatched junction nucleotides: 11.

The chain couples TRBV5-1 to TRBJ2-2, with no clear D. This CDR3 is 15 amino acids long. Germline V gene data show CDR1 as SGHRS and CDR2 as YFSETQ. The ends were cut back, 3 bases at V and 1 base at J, with 10 bases in the middle. CDR3 DNA: TGCGCCAGCAGCTCGTCCAGCCGGAACACCGGGGAGCTGTTTTTT. Its protein is CASSSSSRNTGELFF. Supplemented by reference TRBV5-1 and TRBJ2-2, the full variable domain reads KAGVTQTPRYLIKTRGQQVTLSCSPISGHRSVSWYQQTPGQGLQFLFEYFSETQRNKGNFPGRFSGRQFSNSRSEMNVSTLELGDSALYLCASSSSSRNTGELFFGEGSRLTVL.

The CDR3 sequence is CASSLSGGGPNEQFF. CDR3 DNA: TGCGCCAGCAGCTTGTCGGGAGGGGGCCCCAATGAGCAGTTCTTC. The chain couples TRBV5-1 to TRBJ2-1; TRBD2 is a possible D gene (8 bases). The germline V and J ends were trimmed by 1 base and 6 bases, with 14 bases remaining between them. In germline, CDR1 is SGHRS, CDR2 YFSETQ. This CDR3 is built from 15 residues. Complete variable domain (other parts from reference TRBV5-1 and TRBJ2-1): KAGVTQTPRYLIKTRGQQVTLSCSPISGHRSVSWYQQTPGQGLQFLFEYFSETQRNKGNFPGRFSGRQFSNSRSEMNVSTLELGDSALYLCASSLSGGGPNEQFFGPGTRLTVL.

The rearrangement uses TRBV21-1 and TRBJ2-5; whether TRBD2, the table's D call, matches the DNA was not checked. TRBV21-1 is marked as a pseudogene. The CDR3 runs to 16 residues. In DNA, the CDR3 is TGTGCCAGCCACCTCGGGACTAGCGGGAGTCAAGAGACCCAGTACTTC. This gives the protein CASHLGTSGSQETQYF.

This clonotype occurred a few times. This chain joins TRBV3-1 and TRBJ1-1; the D is unclear. Trimming cost V 1 base and J 7 bases, with 7 bases left between them. Germline CDR1 reads LGHDT; CDR2 reads YNNKEL (reference sequence). There are 12 residues in the CDR3. The CDR3 DNA sequence: TGTGCCAGCAGCCAAGGTTGGGTTGAAGCTTTCTTT. It translates to CASSQGWVEAFF.

The CDR3 spells CASSLLAGVSEQYF. The CDR3 DNA follows: TGTGCCAGCAGCTTACTAGCGGGAGTTAGCGAGCAGTACTTC. This sequence joins TRBV7-2 and TRBJ2-7; 10 nucleotides agree with TRBD2. Trimming took 2 bases from V and 6 from J; bases not matched to a gene: 4. Germline-derived CDR1 and CDR2 are SGHTA and FQGNSA. This CDR3 is 14 amino acids long.

The rearrangement joins TRBV11-2 to TRBJ1-1; D is undetermined. V lost 1 base and J 3 bases, leaving 12 bases between the germline ends. CDR1 is SGHAT, CDR2 FQNNGV, per germline. CDR3 length equals 15 residues. The CDR3 nucleotides are TGTGCCAGCAGCTTAGGTCCATTTCGCGACACTGAAGCTTTCTTT. This codes for CASSLGPFRDTEAFF.

V gene TRBV6-2 or TRBV6-3 combines with J gene TRBJ2-6, with D perhaps TRBD1 or TRBD2 (5 bases each). Trimming removed 8 bases from V and 0 bases from J, with 11 bases in between. Germline-derived CDR1 and CDR2 are MNHEY and SVGEGT. The CDR3 is 15 residues long. The CDR3 nucleotides read TGTGCCAGCGAGGGACGGCGCTCTGGGGCCAACGTCCTGACTTTC. Protein sequence: CASEGRRSGANVLTF.

The chain joins TRBV12-3 or TRBV12-4 to TRBJ2-2; D perhaps matches TRBD1 (5 bases). The CDR3 has 16 residues. V dropped 1 base and J dropped 1 base, with 10 bases sitting between them. The DNA of the CDR3 is TGTGCCAGCAGTTTAGGTCGGCAGGGGAACACCGGGGAGCTGTTTTTT. This codes for CASSLGRQGNTGELFF.

This chain joins TRBV4-2 and TRBJ2-3; D gene unclear. The CDR3 covers 17 residues. V was trimmed by 4 bases and J by 6 bases, leaving 23 bases between them. Germline lookup yields CDR1 LGHNA and CDR2 YNFKEQ. The CDR3 protein is CASSLLATPDPKDTQYF. The CDR3 region has the DNA TGTGCCAGCAGCCTCCTGGCGACTCCAGACCCTAAGGATACGCAGTATTTT.

The J gene is TRBJ2-1, the V gene TRBV3-1, with 8 bases aligning to TRBD1. V shed 2 bases, J shed 0 bases, and the junction held 3 bases outside the gene matches. The germline V gene encodes CDR1 LGHDT and CDR2 YNNKEL (reference sequence). This CDR3 comprises 16 residues. CDR3 DNA sequence: TGTGCCAGCAGCCAACCCGGACAGGGCTCCTACAATGAGCAGTTCTTC. This encodes CASSQPGQGSYNEQFF.

The V gene is TRBV12-3 or TRBV12-4, the J gene TRBJ1-6; 7 nucleotides align to TRBD1. The CDR3 consists of 16 residues. The ends lost 5 bases at V and 10 bases at J; junction bases unmatched: 14. CDR3: CASSPPSKGAGSPLHF. DNA of the CDR3: TGTGCCAGCAGTCCCCCCTCCAAGGGGGCAGGGTCACCCCTCCACTTT.

The chain is built from TRBV18 and TRBJ2-7; D may match TRBD1 or TRBD2 (5 bases each). Trimming took off 8 bases at V and 3 bases at J, with 17 bases between the two ends. Per the germline V gene, CDR1 is KGHSH and CDR2 is LQKENI. This CDR3 has 14 amino acids. CDR3 DNA: TGTGCCAGCACACTAGGGGCAGAGGACTACGAGCAGTACTTC. Amino acids: CASTLGAEDYEQYF.

This clonotype was picked up many times. The chain employs TRBV4-1 and TRBJ2-5; the D gene is possibly TRBD2 (6 bases). Germline V gene lookup returns CDR1 MGHRA and CDR2 YSYEKL. V shed 4 bases and J shed 1 base, with 13 bases lying between them. The length of the CDR3 is 15 residues. The CDR3 nucleotides read TGCGCCAGCAGCCGAAGAAGCGGGTTCCAAGAGACCCAGTACTTC. Its protein is CASSRRSGFQETQYF.

J is TRBJ2-7 and V is TRBV12-3 or TRBV12-4; weak D call: TRBD1 (5 bases). This CDR3 contains 14 residues. Trimming pared 1 base from V and 0 bases from J, leaving 7 bases between. CDR3 in DNA: TGTGCCAGCAGTTTAGTACAGGACTCCTACGAGCAGTACTTC. Amino acids: CASSLVQDSYEQYF.

This clonotype has more than one count but fewer than ten. J is TRBJ2-1 and V is TRBV14; D remains unclear. Trimming left V 5 bases short and J 9 bases short, with 8 bases between. Germline loops: CDR1 SGHDN, CDR2 FVKESK. This CDR3 has 11 amino acids. The CDR3 DNA sequence: TGTGCCAGCAGCTCTAGATTTGAGCAGTTCTTC. Its protein product is CASSSRFEQFF.

This clonotype was detected only a few times. The chain uses TRBV12-3 or TRBV12-4 and TRBJ2-7; D is perhaps TRBD2 (7 bases). V lost 6 bases and J 7 bases, leaving 16 bases between the germline ends. The CDR3 is 13 amino acids. CDR3 nucleotides: TGTGCCAGCAGGCGAGGGGGGGCGCGTGAGCAGTACTTC. Amino acids: CASRRGGAREQYF.

V is TRBV19 and J is TRBJ2-1; the match to TRBD2 covers 8 bases. V lost 8 bases to trimming and J lost 4 bases; unmatched junction nucleotides: 13. This CDR3 contains 16 residues. Germline V CDR1 and CDR2: LNHDA, SQIVND (reference sequence). The CDR3 region has the DNA TGTGCCAGTGACAGCGGGAGTAGAAATTGGTACAATGAGCAGTTCTTC. Translating it yields CASDSGSRNWYNEQFF.

This clonotype appeared a few times. The V gene is TRBV12-3 or TRBV12-4, the J gene TRBJ2-1; no clear D gene. Trimming shortened V by 5 bases and J by 2 bases, and 7 bases separated the two germline ends. The length of the CDR3 is 13 residues. The CDR3 DNA reads as TGTGCCAGCAGTGACGGCCCCTACAATGAGCAGTTCTTC. Translation gives CASSDGPYNEQFF.

As to this clonotype: With a much larger clone just one base away, this may be a read error. J is TRBJ1-1 and V is TRBV20-1; D not certain. This CDR3 is 13 amino acids long. Trimming left V 6 bases short and J 1 base short, with 12 bases between. Germline V lookup: CDR1 DFQATT, CDR2 SNEGSKA (reference sequence). The CDR3 spells CSAGGHPNTEAFF. The CDR3 DNA sequence: TGCAGTGCCGGAGGGCATCCGAACACTGAAGCTTTCTTT.

The CDR3 loop reads CASSLRGPSSGNTIYF. CDR3 in DNA: TGTGCCAGCAGTTTAAGGGGGCCCAGCTCTGGAAACACCATATATTTT. The chain carries TRBV12-3 or TRBV12-4 and TRBJ1-3, with 7 nucleotides matching TRBD1. This CDR3 has 16 amino acids. V was pared by 2 bases and J by 0 bases, with 4 bases of the junction left unmatched.

This clonotype was seen a few times. The chain combines TRBV5-1 with TRBJ1-1; D perhaps matches TRBD1 (6 bases). Germline CDR1 is SGHRS and CDR2 is YFSETQ. The CDR3 is made up of 14 amino acids. The ends were cut back, 5 bases at V and 2 bases at J, with 13 bases in the middle. The CDR3 nucleotides read TGCGCCAGCAGTTTCGGACAGACCAACACTGAAGCTTTCTTT. Its translation: CASSFGQTNTEAFF. Variable domain in full (rest from reference TRBV5-1 and TRBJ1-1): KAGVTQTPRYLIKTRGQQVTLSCSPISGHRSVSWYQQTPGQGLQFLFEYFSETQRNKGNFPGRFSGRQFSNSRSEMNVSTLELGDSALYLCASSFGQTNTEAFFGQGTRLTVV.

The table lists this clonotype with a few counts. The genes are TRBV6-6 and TRBJ1-2; D gene ambiguous. Trimming shortened V by 2 bases and J by 7 bases, and 20 bases separated the two germline ends. This CDR3 has 16 residues. Germline lookup yields CDR1 MNHNY and CDR2 SVGAGI (reference sequence). The CDR3: CASSYGRAHIYSGYTF. The CDR3 bases are TGTGCCAGCAGTTACGGGAGGGCGCATATATACAGTGGCTACACCTTC.

This clonotype has only a few counts. The genes are TRBV20-1 and TRBJ1-5, with 10 bases lining up with TRBD1. Germline values: CDR1 DFQATT, CDR2 SNEGSKA (reference sequence). Trimming at V came to 0 bases and at J to 3 bases, leaving 5 bases not matched to a gene. This CDR3 has 16 amino acids. This chain's CDR3 is CSARDRTGGFNQPQHF. The CDR3 nucleotides read TGCAGTGCTAGAGATCGGACAGGGGGTTTCAATCAGCCCCAGCATTTT.

The count of this clonotype is one. The V gene is TRBV7-9, the J gene TRBJ2-1, with 12 nucleotides matching TRBD2. This CDR3 has 18 residues. Germline V gene lookup returns CDR1 SEHNR and CDR2 FQNEAQ (reference sequence). J lost 4 bases, V lost 4 bases, and 11 bases had no gene match. The DNA of the CDR3 is TGTGCCAGCAGCTACGGCTTTTCTAGCGGGGGGGCATACAATGAGCAGTTCTTC. As protein: CASSYGFSSGGAYNEQFF.

This clonotype was detected once. The V gene is TRBV4-1, the J gene TRBJ2-4; TRBD2 matches 14 bases. With V trimmed by 4 bases and J by 1 base, 6 bases remained unmatched. CDR1 MGHRA and CDR2 YSYEKL come from the germline V gene. The CDR3 is 18 amino acids. The CDR3 sequence: CASSRGLAGGWAKNIQYF. CDR3 sequence (DNA): TGCGCCAGCAGCCGAGGACTAGCGGGAGGTTGGGCCAAAAACATTCAGTACTTC.